This TCR beta chain came from a study of blood T cell repertoires in COVID-19. With V trimmed by 5 bases and J by 1 base, 6 bases remained unmatched. Germline V lookup: CDR1 SGHTA, CDR2 FQGNSA. This CDR3 comprises 16 residues. Using immunoSEQ multiplex PCR, the repertoire was profiled, and TCRdb retains in-frame clones only, with some absent. The sample includes some 200,000 clones, around three quarters of them seen just once. The chain has TRBV7-2 and TRBJ2-1; 9 positions match TRBD2. The TCR sequence derives from a woman in her 70s with acute or convalescent COVID-19. Sequenced sample: peripheral blood. The CDR3 reads CASSQRTSVSYNEQFF. In nucleotides, the CDR3 is TGTGCCAGCAGCCAGAGGACTAGCGTGTCCTACAATGAGCAGTTCTTC.